The present T cell receptor beta chain was sequenced within a study of blood T cell repertoires in COVID-19. Study in general: In each case, the material was cDNA or gDNA derived from T cells, B-cell-depleted T cells, or PBMCs.

Germline lookup yields CDR1 MNHEY and CDR2 SMNVEV (reference sequence). CDR3 length equals 17 residues. V lost 4 bases to trimming and J lost 1 base, with 19 bases between them. This study enrolled people aged about 18 to 100 from roughly 24 US geographic areas. Recovered participants had two consecutive negative NP/OP PCR tests, healthcare professional clearance, or symptom resolution. Sequenced by immunoSEQ multiplex PCR; TCRdb stores in-frame clones only, minus some. The profile shows under 250,000 clones, 82% of them singletons. The source is a woman in her sixties who had recovered from COVID-19. Sequences were obtained from PBMCs or T cells enriched from blood (not recorded which). The chain recombines TRBV27 with TRBJ1-2; D is unclear. The CDR3: CASSYQMAATVNYGYTF. CDR3 DNA sequence: TGTGCCAGCAGTTATCAAATGGCGGCTACGGTTAACTATGGCTACACCTTC.